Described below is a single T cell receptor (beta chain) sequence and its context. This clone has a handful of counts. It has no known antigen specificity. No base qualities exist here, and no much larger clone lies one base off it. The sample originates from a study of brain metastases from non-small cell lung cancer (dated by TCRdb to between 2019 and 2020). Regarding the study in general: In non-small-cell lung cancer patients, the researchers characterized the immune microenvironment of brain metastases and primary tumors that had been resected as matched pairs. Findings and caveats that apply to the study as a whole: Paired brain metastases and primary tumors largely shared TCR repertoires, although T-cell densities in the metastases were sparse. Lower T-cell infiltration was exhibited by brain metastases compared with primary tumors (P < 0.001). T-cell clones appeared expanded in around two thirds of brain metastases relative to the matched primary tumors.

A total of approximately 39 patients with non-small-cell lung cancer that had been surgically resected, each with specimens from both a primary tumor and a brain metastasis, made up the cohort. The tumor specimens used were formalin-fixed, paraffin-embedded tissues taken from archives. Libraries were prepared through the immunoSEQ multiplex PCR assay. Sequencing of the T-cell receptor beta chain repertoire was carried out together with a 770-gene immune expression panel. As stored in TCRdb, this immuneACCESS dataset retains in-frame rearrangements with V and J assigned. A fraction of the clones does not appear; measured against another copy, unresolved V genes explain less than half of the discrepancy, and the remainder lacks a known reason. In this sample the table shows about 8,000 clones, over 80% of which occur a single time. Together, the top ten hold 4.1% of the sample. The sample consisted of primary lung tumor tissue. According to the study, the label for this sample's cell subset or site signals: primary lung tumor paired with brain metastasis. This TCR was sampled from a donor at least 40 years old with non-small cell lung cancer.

The DNA sequence is TGTGCCAGCGGCGACAGGGGCTACAATGAGCAGTTCTTC. Protein translation: CASGDRGYNEQFF. The chain employs TRBV2 and TRBJ2-1; TRBD1 fits 8 bases in the junction. Taken from cysteine to phenylalanine, the CDR3 has 13 residues. Of all the DNA, just the CDR3 is kept, 39 bases in frame from base 1. Germline trimming: 8 bases from V, 3 bases from J; junction bases outside gene matches: 3. The germline V gene encodes CDR1 SNHLY and CDR2 FYNNEI.